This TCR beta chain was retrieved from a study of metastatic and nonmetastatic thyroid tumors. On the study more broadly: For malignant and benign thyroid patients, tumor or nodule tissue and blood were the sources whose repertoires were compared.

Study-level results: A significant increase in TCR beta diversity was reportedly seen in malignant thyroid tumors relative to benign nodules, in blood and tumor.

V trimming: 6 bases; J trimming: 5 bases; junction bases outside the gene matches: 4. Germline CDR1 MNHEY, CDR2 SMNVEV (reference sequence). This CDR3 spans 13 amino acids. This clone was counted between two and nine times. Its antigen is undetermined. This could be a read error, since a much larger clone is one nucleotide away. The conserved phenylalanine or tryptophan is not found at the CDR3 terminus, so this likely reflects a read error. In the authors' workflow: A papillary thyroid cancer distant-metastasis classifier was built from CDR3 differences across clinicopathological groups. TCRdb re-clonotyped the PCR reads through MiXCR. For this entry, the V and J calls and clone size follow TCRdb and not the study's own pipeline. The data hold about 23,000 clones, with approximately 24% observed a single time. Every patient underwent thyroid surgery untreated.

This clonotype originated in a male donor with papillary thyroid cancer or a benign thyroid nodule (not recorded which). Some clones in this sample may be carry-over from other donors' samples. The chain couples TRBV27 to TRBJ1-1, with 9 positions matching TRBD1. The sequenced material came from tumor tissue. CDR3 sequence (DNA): TGTGCCAGCAGGGGACAGGGTCTGACTGAAGCTTTCCTT. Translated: CASRGQGLTEAFL.